The rows below give T cell receptor beta chains drawn from one sample of a study of cytomegalovirus exposure and HLA in healthy donors. Only in-frame clones appear in the TCRdb table, and some are missing; sequencing was by immunoSEQ multiplex PCR. In the table there are under 250,000 clones, about 81% of which are singletons. The sequenced sample was PBMCs. The receptors originated from a woman aged 25 to 45 in good health and CMV-seronegative. Each CDR3 is given with its conserved first and last residue. The order of the fields is D gene, CDR3 length, clone size, V gene, J gene, CDR3 DNA, CDR3 protein. A D gene is named only where the DNA matches it firmly. The size field is filled for only some rows; it gives once, few, many or a size class.

>TRBD1|15|NA|TRBV5-1|TRBJ2-3
TGCGCCAGCAGCAGGGACAGCTCTAGCACAGATACGCAGTATTTT
CASSRDSSSTDTQYF
>TRBD2|14|NA|TRBV5-1|TRBJ2-1
TGCGCCAGCAGCGGCGGGACTAGCGGAACTGAGCAGTTCTTC
CASSGGTSGTEQFF
>TRBD1|16|NA|TRBV15|TRBJ1-1
TGTGCCACCAGCAAGGCGGGGACAGGGAGGAACACTGAAGCTTTCTTT
CATSKAGTGRNTEAFF
>TRBD2|15|NA|TRBV6-5|TRBJ2-7
TGTGCCAGCAGTTACAATCCTAGCGGGGGTTACGAGCAGTACTTC
CASSYNPSGGYEQYF
>TRBD1|13|NA|TRBV27|TRBJ2-7
TGTGCCAGCAGTTTATCCCGACAGGGTCAGCAGTACTTC
CASSLSRQGQQYF
>TRBD1|17|few|TRBV5-1|TRBJ1-2
TGCGCCAGCAGCTGGACTCCACAGGGGAACTTTAACTATGGCTACACCTTC
CASSWTPQGNFNYGYTF
>TRBD1|15|NA|TRBV4-1|TRBJ1-2
TGCGCCAGCAGACAGGGGGGTCCTGTTCACTATGGCTACACCTTC
CASRQGGPVHYGYTF
>NA|15|NA|TRBV5-1|TRBJ2-5
TGCGCCAGCAGCTTGGTCGCCGCGTACCAAGAGACCCAGTACTTC
CASSLVAAYQETQYF
>NA|13|few|TRBV18|TRBJ1-1
TGTGCCAGCTCAATGGGACAGAACACTGAAGCTTTCTTT
CASSMGQNTEAFF
>NA|15|NA|TRBV11-1|TRBJ1-1
TGTGCCAGCAGCTTTGCCGCACAGGTGAACACTGAAGCTTTCTTT
CASSFAAQVNTEAFF
>NA|14|once|TRBV4-2|TRBJ1-3
TGTGCCAGCAGCCAAGTGGGACTCGGAAACACCATATATTTT
CASSQVGLGNTIYF
>TRBD1|17|NA|TRBV6-1|TRBJ1-2
TGTGCCAGCAGTGCCGGACAGGGGGGCGCCGGGAGGTATGGCTACACCTTC
CASSAGQGGAGRYGYTF
>TRBD1|15|NA|TRBV5-1|TRBJ2-7
TGCGCCAGCAGCTTGGGGGGGACAGGGTTCTACGAGCAGTACTTC
CASSLGGTGFYEQYF
>TRBD2|17|NA|TRBV10-2|TRBJ2-3
TGCGCCAGCAGTCGTACCTTAGCGGGGGGTCCCGGAGATACGCAGTATTTT
CASSRTLAGGPGDTQYF
>NA|14|NA|TRBV5-4|TRBJ1-2
TGTGCCAGCAGGACCCTAGGGGGAGTTTTTGGCTACACCTTC
CASRTLGGVFGYTF
>TRBD2|14|NA|TRBV12-5|TRBJ2-1
TGTGCTAGTGCCGAAGGGACTAGCGAAACTCGGCAGTTCTTC
CASAEGTSETRQFF
>NA|14|NA|TRBV2|TRBJ2-2
TGTGCCAGCACCTCGGGAGCCGACACCGGGGAGCTGTTTTTT
CASTSGADTGELFF
>TRBD1|12|NA|TRBV5-6|TRBJ1-2
TGTGCCAGCAGCGGCTCCAGGGGGGGCTACACCTTC
CASSGSRGGYTF
>TRBD2|12|NA|TRBV11-2|TRBJ2-2
TGTGCCACGGCGGGGGGCACCGGGGAGCTGTTTTTT
CATAGGTGELFF
>TRBD2|18|NA|TRBV9|TRBJ2-5
TGTGCCAGCAGCGTAGCCCCCTCGGGGAGCGGGGGGGAAGAGACCCAGTACTTC
CASSVAPSGSGGEETQYF
>TRBD1|14|NA|TRBV30|TRBJ1-4
TGTGCCTGGAGTGTAGGACAGGGGGGTGAAAAACTGTTTTTT
CAWSVGQGGEKLFF
>TRBD1|15|NA|TRBV5-4|TRBJ1-2
TGTGCCAGCAGCCCCGCCCAGGGGGCAAACTATGGCTACACCTTC
CASSPAQGANYGYTF
>NA|13|once|TRBV5-1|TRBJ1-1
TGCGCCAGCAGCCGAGGTGAATACACTGAAGCTTTCTTT
CASSRGEYTEAFF
>NA|14|NA|TRBV18|TRBJ1-1
TGTGCCAGCTCACCCCTACAGGGAAACACTGAAGCTTTCTTT
CASSPLQGNTEAFF
>TRBD1|13|NA|TRBV4-1|TRBJ1-5
TGCGCCAGCCAGGACAGGATGGGTCAGCCCCAGCATTTT
CASQDRMGQPQHF
>NA|17|NA|TRBV19|TRBJ1-1
TGTGCCAGTAGTATTATAGCATCAAGGTCTGGAAGGACTGAAGCTTTCTTT
CASSIIASRSGRTEAFF
>TRBD1|14|NA|TRBV4-1|TRBJ2-7
TGCGCCAGCAGCCAGCGACAGGGGATACACGAGCAGTACTTC
CASSQRQGIHEQYF
>TRBD1|16|NA|TRBV11-2|TRBJ1-4
TGTGCCAGCAGCAGCCGGGACAGGGTTCCTAATGAAAAACTGTTTTTT
CASSSRDRVPNEKLFF
>TRBD1|14|NA|TRBV11-3|TRBJ2-1
TGTGCCAGCAGCTCGACAGGGCTCAGCAATGAGCAGTTCTTC
CASSSTGLSNEQFF
>TRBD2|17|NA|TRBV5-4|TRBJ2-1
TGTGCCAGCAGCTTGGATACGGGAGGGCCGATCTACAATGAGCAGTTCTTC
CASSLDTGGPIYNEQFF
>TRBD1|13|NA|TRBV5-1|TRBJ2-3
TGCGCCAGCGGGATGGGACAGGGAGATACGCAGTATTTT
CASGMGQGDTQYF
>NA|14|NA|TRBV19|TRBJ1-2
TGTGCCAGTAGTATAGATACGGGGGGGTATGGCTACACCTTC
CASSIDTGGYGYTF
>NA|13|once|TRBV2|TRBJ1-2
TGTGCCAGCAGTGAACTCGGGAACTATGGCTACACCTTC
CASSELGNYGYTF
>NA|17|NA|TRBV9|TRBJ2-2
TGTGCCAGCAGCGAGCGGTTCTCGACGGCCAACACCGGGGAGCTGTTTTTT
CASSERFSTANTGELFF
>TRBD1|17|NA|TRBV9|TRBJ2-1
TGTGCCAGCAGCGGACACAGGGGGACTCAAGCTTGGAATGAGCAGTTCTTC
CASSGHRGTQAWNEQFF
>NA|13|once|TRBV7-3|TRBJ2-3
TGTGCCAGCAGCTTTTCACCAGCGGATACGCAGTATTTT
CASSFSPADTQYF
>TRBD1|13|NA|TRBV6-1|TRBJ1-2
TGTGCCAGCAAGGGGGCTGGGATAGTCGGCTACACCTTC
CASKGAGIVGYTF
>TRBD2|17|NA|TRBV7-6|TRBJ2-5
TGTGCCAGCAGCCAAACTAGCGGGGGCCCCGAAACCGAGACCCAGTACTTC
CASSQTSGGPETETQYF
>TRBD1|14|NA|TRBV6-5|TRBJ1-5
TGTGCCAGCAGCCCTAGGGGGCTCCCCCAGCCCCAGCATTTT
CASSPRGLPQPQHF
>NA|13|NA|TRBV7-3|TRBJ2-5
TGTGCCAGCAGCTTAATACCCAGGGAGACCCAGTACTTC
CASSLIPRETQYF
>NA|14|NA|TRBV5-5|TRBJ2-7
TGTGCCAGCAGCCCGCAGGGCGGGGCCTACGAGCAGTACTTC
CASSPQGGAYEQYF
>NA|18|NA|TRBV10-2|TRBJ2-7
TGCGCCAGCAGTGAGTGGGGGGTCGGTCTAGCGACTTCCTACGAGCAGTACTTC
CASSEWGVGLATSYEQYF
>NA|15|NA|TRBV5-4|TRBJ1-1
TGTGCCAGCAGCTTGGAGCCAGGTCGGGGTGCTGAAGCTTTCTTT
CASSLEPGRGAEAFF
>NA|13|NA|TRBV6-5|TRBJ1-5
TGTGCCAGCAGTTACAGGGAGGGTCAGCCCCAGCATTTT
CASSYREGQPQHF
>NA|13|NA|TRBV5-1|TRBJ2-7
TGCGCCAGCAGCTTGACAGAATCCTACGAGCAGTACTTC
CASSLTESYEQYF
>NA|15|NA|TRBV6-1|TRBJ2-7
TGTGCCAGCAGTGTCGGGGGTAGGGGCTCCTACGAGCAGTACTTC
CASSVGGRGSYEQYF
>NA|15|few|TRBV28|TRBJ1-2
TGTGCCAGCAGTTTCCGGACCAGTAGGGGCTATGGCTACACCTTC
CASSFRTSRGYGYTF
>NA|14|NA|TRBV14|TRBJ2-1
TGTGCCAGCAGCCAAGAAGCTAGGCTAGCTATCTTGTTCTTC
CASSQEARLAILFF
>NA|14|NA|TRBV14|TRBJ1-6
TGTGCCAGCAGCCGGACAGAGACCGGATCACCCCTCCACTTT
CASSRTETGSPLHF
>NA|13|NA|TRBV10-1|TRBJ2-5
TGCGCCAGCAGTGATTCCCGTCTACAGGCCCAGTACTTC
CASSDSRLQAQYF
>NA|17|NA|TRBV11-2|TRBJ2-2
TGTGCCAGCAGCTTAGTTCGGGCTAGCGTAAACACCGGGGAGCTGTTTTTT
CASSLVRASVNTGELFF
>NA|12|few|TRBV9|TRBJ1-2
TGTGCCAGCAGCGTAGGAGGATGGAAGTACACCTTC
CASSVGGWKYTF
>NA|12|NA|TRBV15|TRBJ2-5
TGTGCCACCAGCGGGACAAATCGACGTTCGTACTTC
CATSGTNRRSYF
>TRBD1|16|NA|TRBV7-8|TRBJ1-2
TGTGCCAGCAGCTTGGGTACGGGGACAGCTAACTATGGCTACACCTTC
CASSLGTGTANYGYTF
>NA|17|once|TRBV9|TRBJ1-1
TGTGCCAGCAGCGGTTCAATCAGTAGCTCCCGGAACACTGAAGCTTTCTTT
CASSGSISSSRNTEAFF